A selection of T cell receptor beta chains follows, all from one sample in a study of blood T cell repertoires in COVID-19. Data came from immunoSEQ multiplex PCR; TCRdb stores just in-frame clones and leaves some out. The repertoire holds about 310,000 clones, 85% to 90% seen once, with under 1.1% in the top ten. The sample taken for sequencing was peripheral blood. These receptors were obtained from a woman aged 40 to 50 with COVID-19, enrolled during active disease. CDR3s include the opening cysteine and the closing phenylalanine or tryptophan. The D gene is left open where the match is weak. Not every row has a clone size; where given, it reads once, few, many or a size class.

size,V,J,D,DNA,CDR3
-,TRBV24-1,TRBJ1-2,TRBD1,TGTGCCACCAGTGTCCTGCCTCGAGGGACAGGGGCGAAAGGCTACACCTTC,CATSVLPRGTGAKGYTF
-,TRBV7-8,TRBJ1-1,TRBD1,TGTGCCAGCAGCTTGACAGGGGCCACTGAAGCTTTCTTT,CASSLTGATEAFF
-,TRBV7-9,TRBJ2-5,TRBD2,TGTGCCAGCAGCTCCTTCTCGGGGGGGCGGGAGACCCAGTACTTC,CASSSFSGGRETQYF
-,TRBV3-1/TRBV3-2,TRBJ1-4,-,TGTGCCAGCAGCCAAGTGGGGGCCTCCATCAGGGGACCTAATGAAAAACTGTTTTTT,CASSQVGASIRGPNEKLFF
-,TRBV28,TRBJ1-5,-,TGTGCCAGCAGTTTACAAAGGGGAAGTCAGCCCCAGCATTTT,CASSLQRGSQPQHF
-,TRBV4-3,TRBJ2-3,-,TGCGCCAGCAGCCAAGAGAGGCGGGGAACAGATACGCAGTATTTT,CASSQERRGTDTQYF
-,TRBV27,TRBJ1-2,TRBD1,TGTGCCAGCAGTTTAATGGGGACAGGGTTAAACTATGGCTACACCTTC,CASSLMGTGLNYGYTF
once,TRBV29-1,TRBJ2-3,-,TGCAGCGTTGTAACTCGGTTCACAGATACGCAGTATTTT,CSVVTRFTDTQYF
-,TRBV5-4,TRBJ2-5,TRBD2,TGTGCCAGCAAGACTAGCGGCGACCTCTACCAAGAGACCCAGTACTTC,CASKTSGDLYQETQYF
-,TRBV28,TRBJ1-6,TRBD1,TGTGCCAGCAGCGGGGACAGAGATAATTCACCCCTCCACTTT,CASSGDRDNSPLHF
-,TRBV4-3,TRBJ1-1,-,TGCGCCAGCAGCCAAAATCCGGGTCTTCACGAGGACACTGAAGCTTTCTTT,CASSQNPGLHEDTEAFF
-,TRBV6-2/TRBV6-3,TRBJ2-4,-,TGTGCCAGCAGTTACTCGCGGACTCTAGCCAAAAACATTCAGTACTTC,CASSYSRTLAKNIQYF
-,TRBV15,TRBJ1-1,TRBD1,TGTGCCACCAGCCCCTTTGGTTTAGGACAGGGCCAGGGTGAAGCTTTCTTT,CATSPFGLGQGQGEAFF
-,TRBV5-1,TRBJ2-5,-,TGCGCCAGCAGCTTGCTTGAGACCCAGTACTTC,CASSLLETQYF
-,TRBV5-1,TRBJ1-6,-,TGCGCCAGCAGCTTGGGGGCAGGCGATTCACCCCTCCACTTT,CASSLGAGDSPLHF
-,TRBV28,TRBJ2-7,-,TGTGCCAGCAGCATGACCGGGGTTGAGCAGTACTTC,CASSMTGVEQYF
-,TRBV10-3,TRBJ2-1,-,TGTGCCATCAGTGGTAGTAATTATGAGCAGTTCTTC,CAISGSNYEQFF
-,TRBV28,TRBJ2-5,-,TGTGCCAGCAGTTTATCGCGGGGGCCGGCGGCGGAGACCCAGTACTTC,CASSLSRGPAAETQYF
few,TRBV9,TRBJ1-3,-,TGTGCCAGCACCACCATCGGGGGAAACACCATATATTTT,CASTTIGGNTIYF
few,TRBV6-5,TRBJ1-3,-,TGTGCCAGCCGGGACACGGCGTCTGGAAACACCATATATTTT,CASRDTASGNTIYF
-,TRBV9,TRBJ2-7,-,TGTGCCAGCAGCTCGCGACAGGAGAGCTCCTACGAGCAGTACTTC,CASSSRQESSYEQYF
-,TRBV27,TRBJ1-5,-,TGTGCCAGCAGTCCCTACAGGGATGGAAGCAATCAGCCCCAGCATTTT,CASSPYRDGSNQPQHF
-,TRBV2,TRBJ1-5,TRBD1,TGTGCCAGCAGTGCCACAGGGGGCGAACAGCCCCAGCATTTT,CASSATGGEQPQHF
-,TRBV6-4,TRBJ1-1,-,TGTGCCAGCAGTGACTCTCCGATGGGGGGGAACACTGAAGCTTTCTTT,CASSDSPMGGNTEAFF